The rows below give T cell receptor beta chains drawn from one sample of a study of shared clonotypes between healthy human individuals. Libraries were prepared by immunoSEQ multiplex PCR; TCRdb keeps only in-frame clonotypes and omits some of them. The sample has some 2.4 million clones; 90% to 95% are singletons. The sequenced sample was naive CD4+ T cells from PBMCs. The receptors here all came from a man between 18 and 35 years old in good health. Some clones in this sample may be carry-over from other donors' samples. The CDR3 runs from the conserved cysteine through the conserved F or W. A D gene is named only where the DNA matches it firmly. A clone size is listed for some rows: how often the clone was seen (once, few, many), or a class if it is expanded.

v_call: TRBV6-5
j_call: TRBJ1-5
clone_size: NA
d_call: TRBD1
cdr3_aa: CASSTDRGGGSSQHF
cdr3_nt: TGTGCCAGCAGTACTGACAGGGGGGGAGGATCATCCCAGCATTTT

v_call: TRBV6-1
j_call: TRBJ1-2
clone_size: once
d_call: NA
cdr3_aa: CASRENGILALPF
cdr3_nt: TGTGCCAGCAGGGAAAATGGGATCTTGGCCCTCCCCTTC

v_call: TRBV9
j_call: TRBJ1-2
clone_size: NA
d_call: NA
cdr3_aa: CASSVGQGDYGYTF
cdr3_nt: TGTGCCAGCAGCGTAGGGCAGGGAGACTATGGCTACACCTTC

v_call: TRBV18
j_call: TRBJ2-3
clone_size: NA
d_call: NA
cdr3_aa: CASSPRIQGGGGNTDTQYF
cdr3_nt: TGTGCCAGCTCACCACGTATTCAAGGAGGGGGAGGGAACACAGATACGCAGTATTTT

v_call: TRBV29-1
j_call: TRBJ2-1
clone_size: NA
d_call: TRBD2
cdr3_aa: CSGGRTSGEGYNEQFF
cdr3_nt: TGCAGCGGTGGGAGGACTAGCGGCGAGGGCTACAATGAGCAGTTCTTC

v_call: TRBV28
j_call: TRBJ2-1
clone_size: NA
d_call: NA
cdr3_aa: CASSPPGQSWNEQFF
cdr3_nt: TGTGCCAGCAGTCCCCCCGGACAGTCTTGGAATGAGCAGTTCTTC

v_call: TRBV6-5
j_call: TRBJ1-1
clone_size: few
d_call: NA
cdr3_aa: CASSLNRNMNTEAFF
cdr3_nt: TGTGCCAGCAGTCTGAACAGGAACATGAACACTGAAGCTTTCTTT

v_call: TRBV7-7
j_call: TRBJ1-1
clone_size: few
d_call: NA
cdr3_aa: CASSEFQGGNTEAFF
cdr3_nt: TGTGCCAGCAGCGAATTTCAGGGTGGGAACACTGAAGCTTTCTTT

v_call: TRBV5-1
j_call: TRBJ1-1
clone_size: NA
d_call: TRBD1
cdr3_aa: CASSPGTVRAEAFF
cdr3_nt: TGCGCCAGCAGCCCCGGGACAGTAAGGGCTGAAGCTTTCTTT

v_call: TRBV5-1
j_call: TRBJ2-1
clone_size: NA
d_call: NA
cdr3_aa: CASSLGLGNEQFF
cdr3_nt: TGCGCCAGCAGCTTGGGTCTAGGCAATGAGCAGTTCTTC

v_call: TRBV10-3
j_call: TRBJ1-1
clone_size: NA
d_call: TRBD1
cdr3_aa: CAITKGANTEAFF
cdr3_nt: TGTGCCATCACAAAGGGGGCGAACACTGAAGCTTTCTTT

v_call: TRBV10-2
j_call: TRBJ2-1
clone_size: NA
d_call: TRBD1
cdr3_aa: CASGFGGTGTPEGRYNEQFF
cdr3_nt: TGCGCCAGCGGGTTCGGAGGGACAGGGACTCCAGAGGGCCGATACAATGAGCAGTTCTTC

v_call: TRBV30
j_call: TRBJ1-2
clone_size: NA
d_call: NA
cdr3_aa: CAWRDWRANYGYTF
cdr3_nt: TGTGCCTGGAGGGACTGGAGAGCTAACTATGGCTACACCTTC

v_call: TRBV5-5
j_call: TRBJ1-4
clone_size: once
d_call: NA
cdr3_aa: CASSLPRGGLGKLFF
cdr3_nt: TGTGCCAGCAGCCTCCCTCGGGGGGGGTTGGGAAAACTGTTTTTT

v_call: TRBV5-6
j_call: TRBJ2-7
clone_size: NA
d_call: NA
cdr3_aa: CASSSPPHEQYF
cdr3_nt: TGTGCCAGCAGCTCTCCTCCGCACGAGCAGTACTTC

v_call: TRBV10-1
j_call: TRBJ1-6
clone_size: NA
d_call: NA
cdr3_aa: CASNRDTNSPLHF
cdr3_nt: TGCGCCAGCAACCGGGACACTAATTCACCCCTCCACTTT

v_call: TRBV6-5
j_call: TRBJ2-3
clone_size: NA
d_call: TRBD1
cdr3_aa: CASSRQGARADTQYF
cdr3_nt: TGTGCCAGCAGTCGACAGGGGGCGCGGGCAGATACGCAGTATTTT

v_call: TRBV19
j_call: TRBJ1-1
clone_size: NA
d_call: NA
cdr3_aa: CASSIAPVAEAFF
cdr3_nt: TGTGCCAGTAGTATAGCTCCGGTCGCTGAAGCTTTCTTT

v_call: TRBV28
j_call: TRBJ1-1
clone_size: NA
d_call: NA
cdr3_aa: CASVRGAGAFF
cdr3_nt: TGTGCCAGCGTCCGGGGGGCTGGGGCTTTCTTT

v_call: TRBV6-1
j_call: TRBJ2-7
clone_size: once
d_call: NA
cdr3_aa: CASSSLGKSYEQYF
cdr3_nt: TGTGCCAGCAGCTCATTGGGCAAGTCCTACGAGCAGTACTTC

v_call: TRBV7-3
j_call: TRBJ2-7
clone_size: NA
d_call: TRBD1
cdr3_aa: CASSLNRGWEQYF
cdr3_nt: TGTGCCAGCAGCTTAAACAGGGGCTGGGAGCAGTACTTC

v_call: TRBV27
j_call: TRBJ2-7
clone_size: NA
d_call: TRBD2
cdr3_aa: CASSFGGRTVREQYF
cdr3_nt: TGTGCCAGCAGTTTCGGCGGGAGAACAGTGAGAGAGCAGTACTTC

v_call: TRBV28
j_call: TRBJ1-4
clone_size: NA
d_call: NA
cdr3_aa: CASSLFRAGNEKLFF
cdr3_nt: TGTGCCAGCAGTTTATTCCGCGCCGGGAATGAAAAACTGTTTTTT

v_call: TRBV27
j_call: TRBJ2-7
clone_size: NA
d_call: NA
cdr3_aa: CASSLRTSSGPTYEQYF
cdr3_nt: TGTGCCAGCAGTCTAAGAACGAGTAGCGGCCCGACCTACGAGCAGTACTTC

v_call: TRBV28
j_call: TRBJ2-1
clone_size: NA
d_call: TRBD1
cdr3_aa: CASREGQGNSNEQFF
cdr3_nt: TGTGCCAGCAGAGAGGGACAGGGCAACTCCAATGAGCAGTTCTTC

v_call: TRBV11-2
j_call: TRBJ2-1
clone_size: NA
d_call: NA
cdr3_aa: CASSLTENEQFF
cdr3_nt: TGTGCCAGCAGCTTGACGGAGAATGAGCAGTTCTTC

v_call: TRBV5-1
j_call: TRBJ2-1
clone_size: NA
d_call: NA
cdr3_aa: CASSLFGPPEQFF
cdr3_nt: TGCGCCAGCAGCTTGTTCGGCCCGCCGGAGCAGTTCTTC

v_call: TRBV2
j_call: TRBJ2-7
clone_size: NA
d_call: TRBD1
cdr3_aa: CASTGQGSAYEQYF
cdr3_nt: TGTGCCAGCACGGGACAGGGGTCCGCCTACGAGCAGTACTTC

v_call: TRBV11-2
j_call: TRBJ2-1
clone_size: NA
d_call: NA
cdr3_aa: CASSSYRESARVYNEQFF
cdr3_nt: TGTGCCAGCAGCTCCTATCGGGAGTCGGCAAGGGTTTACAATGAGCAGTTCTTC